Described below is a single T cell receptor beta chain sequence and its context. TCRdb recomputed calls from the RT-PCR reads with MiXCR, one row per CDR3 protein. The sample holds approximately 720,000 distinct CDR3 sequences, 14% seen once. The V gene end was trimmed by 3 bases and the J gene end by 4 bases; junction bases not matched to a gene: 12. The germline V gene encodes CDR1 LGHNA and CDR2 YNFKEQ. The CDR3 is made up of 19 amino acids. V is TRBV4-2 and J is TRBJ2-7, with 16 nucleotides matching TRBD2. Material: memory CD4+ T cells from blood. The sequence was obtained from a female donor in good health, serving as a healthy control. The CDR3 loop reads CASSHPGQGTSGRGYEQYF. The CDR3 region has the DNA TGTGCCAGCAGCCACCCGGGACAGGGGACTAGCGGGAGGGGTTACGAGCAGTACTTC.